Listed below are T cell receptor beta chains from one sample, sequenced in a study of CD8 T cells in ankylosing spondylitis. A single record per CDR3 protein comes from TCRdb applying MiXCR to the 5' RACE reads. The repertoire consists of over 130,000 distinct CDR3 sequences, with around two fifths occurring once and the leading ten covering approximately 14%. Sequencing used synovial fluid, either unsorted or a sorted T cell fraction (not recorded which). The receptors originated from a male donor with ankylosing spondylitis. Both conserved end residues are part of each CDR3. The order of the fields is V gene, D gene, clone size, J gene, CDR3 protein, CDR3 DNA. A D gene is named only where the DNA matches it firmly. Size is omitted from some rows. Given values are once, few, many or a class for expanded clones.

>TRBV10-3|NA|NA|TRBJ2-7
CAISESPPLAGNYEQYF
TGTGCCATCAGTGAGTCTCCTCCCCTTGCTGGGAACTACGAGCAGTACTTC
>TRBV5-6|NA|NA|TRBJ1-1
CASSLVAWDGLNTEAFF
TGTGCCAGCAGCTTGGTCGCCTGGGACGGATTGAACACTGAAGCTTTCTTT
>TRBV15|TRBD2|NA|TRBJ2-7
CATSRQQLAPTYEQYF
TGTGCCACCAGCAGACAACAACTAGCGCCAACCTACGAGCAGTACTTC
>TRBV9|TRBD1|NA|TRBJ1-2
CASSVGGQGGYGYTF
TGTGCCAGCAGCGTGGGCGGACAGGGGGGCTATGGCTACACCTTC
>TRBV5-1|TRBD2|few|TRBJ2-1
CASSLGGGGPGNEQFF
TGCGCCAGCAGCTTGGGTGGCGGGGGGCCGGGAAATGAGCAGTTCTTC
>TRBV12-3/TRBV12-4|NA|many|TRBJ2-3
CASSLAQGTDTQYF
TGTGCCAGCAGTTTAGCCCAGGGGACAGATACGCAGTATTTT
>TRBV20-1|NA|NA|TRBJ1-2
CSAGRVPDYYGYTF
TGCAGTGCAGGCAGGGTCCCCGACTACTATGGCTACACCTTC
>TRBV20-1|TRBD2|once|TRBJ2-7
CSARVFGLVYEQYF
TGCAGTGCTAGAGTATTCGGACTAGTCTACGAGCAGTACTTC
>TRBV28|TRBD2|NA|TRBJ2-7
CASSLSRERESFYEQYF
TGTGCCAGCAGTTTATCTCGGGAGCGGGAGTCCTTTTACGAGCAGTACTTC
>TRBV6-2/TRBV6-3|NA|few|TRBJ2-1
CASSSRIEQFF
TGTGCCAGCAGTTCGCGGATTGAGCAGTTCTTC
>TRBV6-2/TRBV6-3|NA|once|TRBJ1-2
CASSRALEFSYGYTF
TGTGCCAGCAGTCGGGCCCTCGAGTTCAGCTATGGCTACACCTTC
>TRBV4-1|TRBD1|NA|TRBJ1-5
CASSQDLGTGSNQPQHF
TGCGCCAGCAGCCAAGATTTAGGGACAGGTAGCAATCAGCCCCAGCATTTT
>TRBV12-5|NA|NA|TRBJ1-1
CASAATRDNFYNTEAFF
TGTGCTAGTGCCGCCACGAGGGACAATTTTTATAACACTGAAGCTTTCTTT
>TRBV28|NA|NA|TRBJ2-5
CASSLGMGRLGETQYF
TGTGCCAGCAGTTTAGGAATGGGGAGGTTGGGAGAGACCCAGTACTTC
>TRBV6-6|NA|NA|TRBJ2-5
CASSSAETQYF
TGTGCCAGCAGTTCGGCGGAGACCCAGTACTTC
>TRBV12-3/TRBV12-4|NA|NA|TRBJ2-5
CASSLPGAGGRVWGETQYF
TGTGCCAGCAGTTTACCGGGGGCAGGGGGGAGGGTTTGGGGAGAGACCCAGTACTTC
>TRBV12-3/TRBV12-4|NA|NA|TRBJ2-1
CASDQGPRYYNEQFF
TGTGCCAGCGACCAGGGGCCGCGATACTACAATGAGCAGTTCTTC
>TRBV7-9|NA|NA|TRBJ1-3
CASSHQEGLSGNTIYF
TGTGCCAGCAGCCACCAAGAAGGACTCTCTGGAAACACCATATATTTT
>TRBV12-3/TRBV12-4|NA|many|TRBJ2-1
CASSLVGPEAQFF
TGTGCCAGCAGTTTAGTCGGGCCGGAGGCGCAGTTCTTC
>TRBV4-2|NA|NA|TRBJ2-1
CASSLSGLWSKQFF
TGTGCCAGCAGCCTTTCCGGGCTCTGGAGTAAGCAGTTCTTC
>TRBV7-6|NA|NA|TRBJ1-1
CASSPRSGFVNTEAFF
TGTGCCAGCAGCCCCAGGTCGGGGTTTGTGAACACTGAAGCTTTCTTT
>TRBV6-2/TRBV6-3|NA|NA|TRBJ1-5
CASSDPNSFDQPQHF
TGTGCCAGCAGTGACCCAAACAGTTTCGATCAGCCCCAGCATTTT
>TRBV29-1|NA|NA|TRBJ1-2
CSVTGGPKGYGYTF
TGCAGCGTCACGGGCGGCCCGAAGGGCTATGGCTACACCTTC
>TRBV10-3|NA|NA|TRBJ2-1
CATRKGSGTGQESYNEQFF
TGTGCCACCAGAAAGGGCTCGGGAACGGGACAAGAGTCGTACAATGAGCAGTTCTTC
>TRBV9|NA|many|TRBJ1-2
CASSSQVHYGYTF
TGTGCCAGCAGCTCCCAGGTGCACTATGGCTACACCTTC
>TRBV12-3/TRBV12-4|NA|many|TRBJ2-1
CASTLPGSSYNEQFF
TGTGCCAGCACCCTCCCGGGGAGCTCCTACAATGAGCAGTTCTTC
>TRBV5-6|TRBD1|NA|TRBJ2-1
CASRYGTGIPNEQFF
TGTGCCAGCAGGTACGGGACAGGGATTCCCAATGAGCAGTTCTTC
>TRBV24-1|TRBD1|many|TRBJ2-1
CATSDRGQGGYNEQFF
TGTGCCACCAGTGACCGCGGACAGGGGGGCTACAATGAGCAGTTCTTC
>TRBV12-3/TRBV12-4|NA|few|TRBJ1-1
CASSSGRENTEAFF
TGTGCCAGCAGTTCGGGCAGGGAGAACACTGAAGCTTTCTTT
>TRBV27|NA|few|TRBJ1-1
CASSFLPPSAEAFF
TGTGCCAGCAGTTTCTTACCACCCTCTGCTGAAGCTTTCTTT
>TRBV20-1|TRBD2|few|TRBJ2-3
CSARRAGRVAGEDTQYF
TGCAGTGCTAGAAGGGCTGGGCGGGTAGCGGGAGAAGATACGCAGTATTTT
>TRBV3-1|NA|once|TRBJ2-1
CASSQDFSGDEQFF
TGTGCCAGCAGCCAAGATTTTTCCGGCGATGAGCAGTTCTTC
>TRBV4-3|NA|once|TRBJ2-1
CASSLSEAHKGNEQFF
TGCGCCAGCAGCCTGTCGGAGGCCCACAAAGGGAATGAGCAGTTCTTC
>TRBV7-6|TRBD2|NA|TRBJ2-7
CASSLSGTSSEQYF
TGTGCCAGCAGCTTATCCGGGACTAGCAGCGAGCAGTACTTC
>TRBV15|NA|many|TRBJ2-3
CATSRVRVGTDTQYF
TGTGCCACCAGCAGAGTTAGGGTGGGCACAGATACGCAGTATTTT
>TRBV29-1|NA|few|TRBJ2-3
CSVDIGSPTDTQYF
TGCAGCGTTGATATCGGTTCCCCAACAGATACGCAGTATTTT
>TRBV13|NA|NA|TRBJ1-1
CASSLGEGVGTEAFF
TGTGCCAGCAGCTTAGGGGAGGGGGTTGGCACTGAAGCTTTCTTT
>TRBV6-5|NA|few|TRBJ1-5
CASSSPGYSQPQHF
TGTGCCAGCAGTTCCCCAGGGTACAGCCAGCCCCAGCATTTT
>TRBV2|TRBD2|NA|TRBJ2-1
CASSAGTPSWEGEQFF
TGTGCCAGCAGTGCCGGGACTCCCTCATGGGAGGGTGAGCAGTTCTTC
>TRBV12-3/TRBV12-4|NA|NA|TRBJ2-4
CASSLGQENIQYF
TGTGCCAGCAGTTTAGGACAAGAAAACATTCAGTACTTC
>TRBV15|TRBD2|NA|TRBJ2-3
CATSTDGAGVVYTQYF
TGTGCCACCAGCACTGACGGGGCGGGAGTGGTTTATACGCAGTATTTT